These T cell receptor beta chains were read from a single sample in a study of T cell changes during pregnancy in multiple sclerosis. Profiled with immunoSEQ multiplex PCR; TCRdb holds only in-frame clones, not every one. This sample has about 87,000 clones, with 90% to 95% found just once. Sequenced material: peripheral blood, taken in the third trimester of pregnancy. The receptors were sampled from a female donor in good health, enrolled as a control in a pregnancy study. Both conserved end residues are part of each CDR3. D genes are given only for firm matches. Only some rows state a clone size, as once, few, many or a class for expanded clones.

j_call | d_call | v_call | clone_size | cdr3_nt | cdr3_aa
TRBJ1-1 | TRBD1 | TRBV4-2 | few | TGTGCCAGCAGCCAACTGACAGGGGACCTCACTGAAGCTTTCTTT | CASSQLTGDLTEAFF
TRBJ2-5 | - | TRBV27 | once | TGTGCCAGCAGCTCTGGCGGTACGACCCAGTACTTC | CASSSGGTTQYF
TRBJ2-7 | - | TRBV2 | - | TGTGCCAGCAATAGGGGGGGAGCCGACGAGCAGTACTTC | CASNRGGADEQYF
TRBJ1-4 | - | TRBV5-1 | - | TGCGCCAGCAGCCCCCTTAACCAGGGGTCGGGAGAAAAACTGTTTTTT | CASSPLNQGSGEKLFF
TRBJ2-7 | - | TRBV9 | - | TGTGCCAGCAGCGTAGAAGTCGGTGACAACTACGAGCAGTACTTC | CASSVEVGDNYEQYF
TRBJ1-1 | - | TRBV2 | - | TGTGCCAGCAGTGAAGGGCCGGGGACTGAAGCTTTCTTT | CASSEGPGTEAFF
TRBJ2-5 | TRBD2 | TRBV14 | - | TGTGCCAGCAGCCTACTAGCGGCTCAGTACCAAGAGACCCAGTACTTC | CASSLLAAQYQETQYF
TRBJ2-3 | - | TRBV28 | - | TGTGCCAGCAGGGGCTGGGGGGAGGTTACAGATACGCAGTATTTT | CASRGWGEVTDTQYF
TRBJ2-7 | TRBD2 | TRBV28 | - | TGTGCCAGCAGACCTCTAGGACTAGCGGGAGGGCTAAACGAGCAGTACTTC | CASRPLGLAGGLNEQYF
TRBJ2-1 | TRBD2 | TRBV30 | - | TGTGCCTGGAGTCGACTAGCCGGGGTTAGAAATGAGCAGTTCTTC | CAWSRLAGVRNEQFF
TRBJ2-1 | - | TRBV10-3 | few | TGTGCCATCAGTGAGGGACAGACACCCAGCAATGAGCAGTTCTTC | CAISEGQTPSNEQFF
TRBJ2-7 | TRBD2 | TRBV10-3 | - | TGTGCCATCAGTGAGGGACCTAGCGGCGGATCCTACGAGCAGTACTTC | CAISEGPSGGSYEQYF
TRBJ2-5 | - | TRBV7-2 | once | TGTGCCAGCAGCTTAGGAATGGGGGGAGGAGAGACCCAGTACTTC | CASSLGMGGGETQYF
TRBJ2-3 | - | TRBV18 | - | TGTGCCAGCTCAAACGCGAACGGTAGAGATACGCAGTATTTT | CASSNANGRDTQYF
TRBJ1-2 | - | TRBV28 | - | TGTGCCAGCAGCAGTACAGGGAACGATGGCTACACCTTC | CASSSTGNDGYTF
TRBJ2-4 | - | TRBV27 | - | TGTGCCAGCAGTTCGCCGGCACAGATAGCCAAAAACATTCAGTACTTC | CASSSPAQIAKNIQYF
TRBJ2-7 | - | TRBV28 | - | TGTGCCAGCAGTTTTGGAGCGAAAAAGGGGCGCGAGCAGTACTTC | CASSFGAKKGREQYF
TRBJ2-2 | - | TRBV5-1 | - | TGCGCCAGCAGCTTGCGACTACCGATTGCCGGGGAGCTGTTTTTT | CASSLRLPIAGELFF
TRBJ2-5 | - | TRBV6-5 | - | TGTGCCAGCAGGGATTACAGAGAGACCCAGTACTTC | CASRDYRETQYF
TRBJ2-1 | TRBD1 | TRBV2 | - | TGTGCCAGCACCTCGGACAGGGTGGAGCAGTTCTTC | CASTSDRVEQFF
TRBJ2-2 | TRBD2 | TRBV5-1 | once | TGCGCCAGCTCTACTAGCGCAGGCGCCGGGGAGCTGTTTTTT | CASSTSAGAGELFF
TRBJ2-5 | TRBD2 | TRBV6-1 | - | TGTGCCAGCAGTGGACTAGCGGGAGGGCAAGAGACCCAGTACTTC | CASSGLAGGQETQYF
TRBJ2-3 | - | TRBV30 | - | TGTGCCTGGAGCTTTCAGGGAGATACGCAGTATTTT | CAWSFQGDTQYF
TRBJ2-5 | TRBD2 | TRBV6-6 | - | TGTGCCAGCCAGGGACTAGCGGGCCGGGGGGAGACCCAGTACTTC | CASQGLAGRGETQYF
TRBJ2-1 | - | TRBV2 | few | TGTGCCAGCGGCGGAAATGAGCAGTTCTTC | CASGGNEQFF
TRBJ2-1 | - | TRBV27 | - | TGTGCCAGCAGTTTATATACCGGTAGCTCCTACAATGAGCAGTTCTTC | CASSLYTGSSYNEQFF
TRBJ2-1 | - | TRBV6-1 | - | TGTGCCAGCAGTGAAGTGCGGGTTAATGAGCAGTTCTTC | CASSEVRVNEQFF
TRBJ2-5 | TRBD2 | TRBV27 | - | TGTGCCAGCAGTGGGACTAGCGGGAGGTTTGAGACCCAGTACTTC | CASSGTSGRFETQYF
TRBJ1-2 | - | TRBV5-8 | once | TGTGCCAGCAGCTTAGGGAGGGGCCGTTCGGTGGAATATGGCTACACCTTC | CASSLGRGRSVEYGYTF
TRBJ2-1 | - | TRBV6-4 | - | TGTGCCAGCAGCCCTGGTCCCGAGGATGAGCAGTTCTTC | CASSPGPEDEQFF
TRBJ2-3 | TRBD2 | TRBV6-5 | once | TGTGCCAGCAGTTACACTCTTAGCGGGGGGACAGATACGCAGTATTTT | CASSYTLSGGTDTQYF
TRBJ2-7 | - | TRBV6-5 | once | TGTGCCAGCAGTAGATCCGTGGGCCAGGCCCACGAGCAGTACTTC | CASSRSVGQAHEQYF
TRBJ1-5 | - | TRBV2 | - | TGTGCCAGCAGTGAAGCGGGCTTATATAGCAATCAGCCCCAGCATTTT | CASSEAGLYSNQPQHF
TRBJ2-5 | - | TRBV14 | - | TGTGCCAGCAGCCAAGGGGACACCTTGCTGGAGACCCAGTACTTC | CASSQGDTLLETQYF
TRBJ2-2 | - | TRBV7-9 | - | TGTGCCAGCAGCTTAGGAAGGGGTGGCGCGAACACCGGGGAGCTGTTTTTT | CASSLGRGGANTGELFF
TRBJ2-2 | TRBD1 | TRBV7-9 | once | TGTGCCAGCAGACATCCGGGACAGCCGAACACCGGGGAGCTGTTTTTT | CASRHPGQPNTGELFF
TRBJ1-1 | - | TRBV28 | - | TGTGCCAGCAGTTTAATGGGGGCAGGGACTGAAGCTTTCTTT | CASSLMGAGTEAFF
TRBJ2-7 | TRBD2 | TRBV7-9 | - | TGTGCCAGCAGCTTAGCCCCGACTAGCGGGAGAGTCTACGAGCAGTACTTC | CASSLAPTSGRVYEQYF
TRBJ2-3 | - | TRBV5-1 | - | TGCGCCAGCAGCTTCTCCGGGACGGGGGGCACAGATACGCAGTATTTT | CASSFSGTGGTDTQYF
TRBJ2-2 | - | TRBV5-1 | once | TGCGCCAGCAGCTTGGACGGGAACGCCGGGGAGCTGTTTTTT | CASSLDGNAGELFF